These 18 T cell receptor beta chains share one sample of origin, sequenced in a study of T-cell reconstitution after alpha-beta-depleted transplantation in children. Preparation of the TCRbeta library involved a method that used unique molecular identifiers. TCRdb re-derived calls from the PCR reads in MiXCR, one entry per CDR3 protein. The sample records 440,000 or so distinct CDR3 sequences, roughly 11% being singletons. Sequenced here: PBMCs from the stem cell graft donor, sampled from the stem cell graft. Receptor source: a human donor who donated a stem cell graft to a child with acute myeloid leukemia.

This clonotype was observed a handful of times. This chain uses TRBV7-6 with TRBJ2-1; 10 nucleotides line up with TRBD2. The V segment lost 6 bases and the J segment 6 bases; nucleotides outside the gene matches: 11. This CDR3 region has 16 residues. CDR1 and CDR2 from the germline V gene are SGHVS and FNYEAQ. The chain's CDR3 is CASSHLAGVGSNEQFF. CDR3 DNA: TGTGCCAGCAGTCATCTAGCGGGAGTGGGTTCCAATGAGCAGTTCTTC.

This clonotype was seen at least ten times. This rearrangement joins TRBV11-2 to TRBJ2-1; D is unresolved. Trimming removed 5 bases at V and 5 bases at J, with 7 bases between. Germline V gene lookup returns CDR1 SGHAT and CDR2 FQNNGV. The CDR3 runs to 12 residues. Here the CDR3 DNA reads TGTGCCAGCAGCCCCGTGAACAATGAGCAGTTCTTC. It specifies CASSPVNNEQFF.

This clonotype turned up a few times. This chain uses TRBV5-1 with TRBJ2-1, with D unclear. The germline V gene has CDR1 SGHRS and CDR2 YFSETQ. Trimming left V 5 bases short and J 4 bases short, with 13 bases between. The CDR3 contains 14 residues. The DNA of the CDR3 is TGCGCCAGCAGATCTGTCCCCGATTACAATGAGCAGTTCTTC. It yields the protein CASRSVPDYNEQFF.

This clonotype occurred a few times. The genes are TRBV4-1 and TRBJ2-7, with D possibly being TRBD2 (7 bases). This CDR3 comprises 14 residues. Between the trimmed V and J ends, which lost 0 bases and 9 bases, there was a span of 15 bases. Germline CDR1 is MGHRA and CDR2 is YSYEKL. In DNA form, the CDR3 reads TGCGCCAGCAGCCAAGAAGACGGAGGGGGGGGGCAGTACTTC. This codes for CASSQEDGGGGQYF.

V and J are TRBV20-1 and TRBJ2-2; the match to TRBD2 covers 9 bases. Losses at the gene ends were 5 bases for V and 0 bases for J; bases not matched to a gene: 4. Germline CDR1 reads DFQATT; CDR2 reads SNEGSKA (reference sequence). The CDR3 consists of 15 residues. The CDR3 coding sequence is TGCAGTGCTCCAACTAGCGGGCCGAACACCGGGGAGCTGTTTTTT. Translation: CSAPTSGPNTGELFF.

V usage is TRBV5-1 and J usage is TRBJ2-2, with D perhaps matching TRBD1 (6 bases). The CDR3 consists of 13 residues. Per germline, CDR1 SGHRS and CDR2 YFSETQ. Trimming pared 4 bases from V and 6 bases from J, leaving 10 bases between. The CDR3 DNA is TGCGCCAGCAGCATCCCAGGGGCCGGGGAGCTGTTTTTT. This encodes CASSIPGAGELFF.

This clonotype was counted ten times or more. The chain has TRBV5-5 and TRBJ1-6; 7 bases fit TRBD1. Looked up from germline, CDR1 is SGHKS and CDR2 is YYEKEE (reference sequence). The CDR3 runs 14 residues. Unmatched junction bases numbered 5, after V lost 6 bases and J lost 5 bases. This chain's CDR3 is CASKSTGNNSPLHF. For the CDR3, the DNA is TGTGCCAGCAAATCGACAGGGAATAATTCACCCCTCCACTTT.

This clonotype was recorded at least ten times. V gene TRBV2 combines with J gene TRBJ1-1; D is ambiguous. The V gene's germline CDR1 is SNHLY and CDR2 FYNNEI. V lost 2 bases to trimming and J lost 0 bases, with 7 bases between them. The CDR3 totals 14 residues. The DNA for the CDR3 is TGTGCCAGCAGTGAAAGTGAGATGAACACTGAAGCTTTCTTT. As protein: CASSESEMNTEAFF.

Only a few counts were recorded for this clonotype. In DNA, the CDR3 is TGCAGTGCTAGAGGCCAGTACTTCATGAACACTGAAGCTTTCTTT. This gives the protein CSARGQYFMNTEAFF. The chain couples TRBV20-1 to TRBJ1-1, with unresolved D. V dropped 1 base and J dropped 0 bases, with 12 bases sitting between them. Looked up from germline, CDR1 is DFQATT and CDR2 is SNEGSKA (reference sequence). The CDR3 loop spans 15 amino acids.

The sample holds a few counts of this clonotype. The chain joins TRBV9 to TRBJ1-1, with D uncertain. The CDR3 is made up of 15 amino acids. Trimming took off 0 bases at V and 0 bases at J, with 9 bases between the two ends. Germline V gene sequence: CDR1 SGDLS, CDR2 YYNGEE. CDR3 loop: CASSVGNSLNTEAFF. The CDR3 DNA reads TGTGCCAGCAGCGTAGGCAACAGCCTGAACACTGAAGCTTTCTTT.

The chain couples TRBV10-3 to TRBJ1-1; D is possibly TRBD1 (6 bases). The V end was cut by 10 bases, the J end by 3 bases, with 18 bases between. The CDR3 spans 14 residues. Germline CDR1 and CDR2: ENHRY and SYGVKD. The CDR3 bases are TGTGCCACCAAAGGGCGGGGGGCGTACACTGAAGCTTTCTTT. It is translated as CATKGRGAYTEAFF.

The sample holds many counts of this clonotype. CDR3 nucleotide sequence: TGTGCCAGCAGTTTATATTTCGACAGACAAGAGACCCAGTACTTC. Amino acids: CASSLYFDRQETQYF. The chain carries TRBV27 and TRBJ2-5; TRBD1 is a possible D gene (5 bases). Trimming removed 1 base at V and 2 bases at J, with 11 bases between. Looked up from germline, CDR1 is MNHEY and CDR2 is SMNVEV (reference sequence). CDR3 length: 15 residues.

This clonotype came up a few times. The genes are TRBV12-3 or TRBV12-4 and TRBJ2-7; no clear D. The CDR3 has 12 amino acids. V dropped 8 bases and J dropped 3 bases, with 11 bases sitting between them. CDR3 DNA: TGTGCCAGCGCGGCAGACAACTACGAGCAGTACTTC. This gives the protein CASAADNYEQYF.

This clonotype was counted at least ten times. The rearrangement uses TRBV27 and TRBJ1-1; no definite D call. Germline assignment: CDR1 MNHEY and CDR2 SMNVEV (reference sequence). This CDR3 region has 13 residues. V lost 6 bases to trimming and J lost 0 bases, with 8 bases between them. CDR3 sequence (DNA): TGTGCCAGCAGCAAACTCCTGAACACTGAAGCTTTCTTT. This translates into CASSKLLNTEAFF.

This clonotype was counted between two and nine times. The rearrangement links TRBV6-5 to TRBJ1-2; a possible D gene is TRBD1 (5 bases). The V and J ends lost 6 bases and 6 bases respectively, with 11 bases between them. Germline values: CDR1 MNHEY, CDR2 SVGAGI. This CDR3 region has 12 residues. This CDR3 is CASSRGTHGYTF. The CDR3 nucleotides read TGTGCCAGCAGCCGCGGGACCCATGGCTACACCTTC.

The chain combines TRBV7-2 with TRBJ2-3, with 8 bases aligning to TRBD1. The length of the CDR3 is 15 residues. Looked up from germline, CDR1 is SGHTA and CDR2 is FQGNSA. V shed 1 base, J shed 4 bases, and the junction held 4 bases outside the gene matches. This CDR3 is CASSLDRGWADTQYF. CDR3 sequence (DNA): TGTGCCAGCAGCTTAGACAGGGGGTGGGCAGATACGCAGTATTTT.

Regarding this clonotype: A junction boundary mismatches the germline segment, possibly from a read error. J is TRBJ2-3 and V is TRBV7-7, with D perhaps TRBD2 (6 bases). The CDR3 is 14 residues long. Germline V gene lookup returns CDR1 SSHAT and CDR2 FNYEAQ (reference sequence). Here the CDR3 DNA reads TGTGCTAGCAGCTCCGGGACTTCATCAGATACGCAGTATTTT. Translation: CASSSGTSSDTQYF.

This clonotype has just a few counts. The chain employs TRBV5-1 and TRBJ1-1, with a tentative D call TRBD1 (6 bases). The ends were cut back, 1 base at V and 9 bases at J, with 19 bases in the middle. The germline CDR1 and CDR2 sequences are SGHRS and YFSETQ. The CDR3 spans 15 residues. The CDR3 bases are TGCGCCAGCAGCTTGCTGGAGAGGGGGAGCAAACAAGCTTTCTTT. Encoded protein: CASSLLERGSKQAFF.